These T cell receptor beta chains were read from a single sample in a study of blood T cell repertoires in COVID-19. TCRdb's table, derived via immunoSEQ multiplex PCR, lists solely in-frame clones and lacks some. The profile shows approximately 330,000 clones, over 75% of them singletons. Sequenced: peripheral blood. These TCRs come from a woman aged 45-59 years with active or convalescent COVID-19. Both conserved end residues are part of each CDR3. The order of the fields is clone size, D gene, J gene, V gene, CDR3 DNA, CDR3 protein. A D gene is named only where the DNA matches it firmly. The size of a clone is reported for some rows only, either as once, few or many, or as a class for expanded clones.

- | TRBD1 | TRBJ2-3 | TRBV6-2/TRBV6-3 | TGTGCCAGCAGTTTCGGACAGGGGCAGACAGATACGCAGTATTTT | CASSFGQGQTDTQYF
- | TRBD1 | TRBJ1-1 | TRBV20-1 | TGCAGTGCTAGTCTCGGACAGGGGATAGGGTACACTGAAGCTTTCTTT | CSASLGQGIGYTEAFF
- | - | TRBJ2-7 | TRBV11-1 | TGTGCCAGCAGCTTAGTGGAGGCCGAATTCTACGAGCAGTACTTC | CASSLVEAEFYEQYF
once | - | TRBJ1-2 | TRBV7-2 | TGTGCCAGCAGCTTAGGACACTCAAACTATGGCTACACCTTC | CASSLGHSNYGYTF
- | TRBD1 | TRBJ1-5 | TRBV9 | TGTGCCAGCAGCCGCGACAGGGGCAATCAGCCCCAGCATTTT | CASSRDRGNQPQHF
- | TRBD2 | TRBJ2-1 | TRBV5-1 | TGCGCCAGCAGCTTACTAGCGGGGGGAAATGAGCAGTTCTTC | CASSLLAGGNEQFF
- | - | TRBJ2-7 | TRBV9 | TGTGCCAGCAGCTCGGGACACGGCTACGAGCAGTACTTC | CASSSGHGYEQYF
- | - | TRBJ2-7 | TRBV7-6 | TGTGCCAGCAGCCCCCTGACACTGGCCTACTCCTACGAGCAGTACTTC | CASSPLTLAYSYEQYF
- | - | TRBJ2-1 | TRBV23-1 | TGCGCCAGCAGTCAATCGAGTCTGGCAGGTCCCTCCTACAATGAGCAGCTCTTC | CASSQSSLAGPSYNEQLF
- | TRBD2 | TRBJ2-5 | TRBV27 | TGTGCCAGCAGTCCCTGGACTAGCGGTAAAGAGACCCAGTACTTC | CASSPWTSGKETQYF
- | TRBD2 | TRBJ2-3 | TRBV2 | TGTGCCACCACTCGACTAGCGGCAGCAGATACGCAGTATTTT | CATTRLAAADTQYF
- | - | TRBJ2-3 | TRBV27 | TGTGCCAGCAGTTACGACAGCTCCATAACAGATACGCAGTATTTT | CASSYDSSITDTQYF
- | - | TRBJ2-3 | TRBV7-9 | TGTGCCAGCAGCGCGGGACTCGGGGGAGCAGATACGCAGTATTTT | CASSAGLGGADTQYF
- | - | TRBJ1-1 | TRBV19 | TGTGCCAGTAGTATGGAGGGGTTGGTCACTGAAGCTTTCTTT | CASSMEGLVTEAFF
- | TRBD1 | TRBJ2-7 | TRBV18 | TGTGCCAGCTCACCCACCAGGGGACAGGGGCTCTCCTACGAGCAGTACTTC | CASSPTRGQGLSYEQYF
- | - | TRBJ1-1 | TRBV24-1 | TGTGCCACCCGTGGGAGGCAGGAGGGCACTGAAGCTTTCTTT | CATRGRQEGTEAFF
- | TRBD1 | TRBJ1-4 | TRBV2 | TGTGCCAGCAGATTGACAGGGGCTAATGAAAAACTGTTTTTT | CASRLTGANEKLFF
- | TRBD1 | TRBJ2-7 | TRBV7-9 | TGTGCCAGCAGGGATACCGGGACAGGGGGCTACGAGCAGTACTTC | CASRDTGTGGYEQYF
- | - | TRBJ2-5 | TRBV19 | TGTGCCAGTAGTATTAGCCCCGGAGGGCAACAAGAGACCCAGTACTTC | CASSISPGGQQETQYF
- | - | TRBJ1-1 | TRBV27 | TGTGCCAGCAGGTCGGGGGGGCTACGGAACACTGAAGCTTTCTTT | CASRSGGLRNTEAFF
- | - | TRBJ2-7 | TRBV3-1/TRBV3-2 | TGTGCCAGCAGCCAAGGGGGGGGGCGCATGGGTGACGAGCAGTACTTC | CASSQGGGRMGDEQYF
- | TRBD1 | TRBJ2-7 | TRBV19 | TGTGCCAGTAGTCTCTCCCAGGGACAGGTCTACGAGCAGTACTTC | CASSLSQGQVYEQYF
once | - | TRBJ2-7 | TRBV28 | TGTGCCAGCAGTTCCCGGGACTCGAAGTGGACCTACGAGCAGTACTTC | CASSSRDSKWTYEQYF
- | TRBD1 | TRBJ1-1 | TRBV6-6 | TGTGCCAGCAGACCAGATTCAAGGGGACAGGGGGTTGCTTTCTTT | CASRPDSRGQGVAFF
- | - | TRBJ1-6 | TRBV11-1 | TGTGCCAGCAGCGCCGGGTATAATTCACCCCTCCACTTT | CASSAGYNSPLHF
- | TRBD2 | TRBJ2-5 | TRBV5-6 | TGTGCCAGCAGCCTCCGGGACTACTGGAGGGAGACCCAGTACTTC | CASSLRDYWRETQYF
- | - | TRBJ1-6 | TRBV5-6 | TGTGCCAGCAGCCTAACCCCAAGTTCACCCCTCCACTTT | CASSLTPSSPLHF
- | TRBD1 | TRBJ2-7 | TRBV6-5 | TGTGCCAGCAGTCCCGGGACAGGGGACTACGAGCAGTACTTC | CASSPGTGDYEQYF
- | - | TRBJ2-5 | TRBV18 | TGTGCCAGCTCACCTCGAACTGTTACAGGAGTCAAGCAAGAGACCCAGTACTTC | CASSPRTVTGVKQETQYF
- | - | TRBJ2-2 | TRBV5-6 | TGTGCCAGCAGCTTCCTCGTCACCGGGGAGCTGTTTTTT | CASSFLVTGELFF
- | - | TRBJ1-1 | TRBV7-9 | TGTGCCAGCAGCCCACAGGGAGGGACTGAAGCTTTCTTT | CASSPQGGTEAFF
once | TRBD1 | TRBJ1-2 | TRBV5-1 | TGCGCCAGCAGCCCACAGGGGGCGGGCGGCTACACCTTC | CASSPQGAGGYTF
- | - | TRBJ2-3 | TRBV5-1 | TGCGCCAGCAGCCCCCCCCAGGGTGCTAGCACAGATACGCAGTATTTT | CASSPPQGASTDTQYF